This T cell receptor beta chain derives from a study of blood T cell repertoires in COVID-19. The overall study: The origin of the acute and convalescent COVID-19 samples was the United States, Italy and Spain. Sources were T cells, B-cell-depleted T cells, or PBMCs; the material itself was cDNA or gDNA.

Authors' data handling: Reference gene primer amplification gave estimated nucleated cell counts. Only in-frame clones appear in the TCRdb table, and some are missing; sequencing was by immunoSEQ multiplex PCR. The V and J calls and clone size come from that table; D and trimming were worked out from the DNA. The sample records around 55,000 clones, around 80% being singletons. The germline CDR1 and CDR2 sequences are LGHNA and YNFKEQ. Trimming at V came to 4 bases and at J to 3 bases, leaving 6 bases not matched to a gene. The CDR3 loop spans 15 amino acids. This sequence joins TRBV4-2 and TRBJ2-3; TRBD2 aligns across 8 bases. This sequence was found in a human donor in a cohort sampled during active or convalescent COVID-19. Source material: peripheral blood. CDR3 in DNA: TGTGCCAGCAGCCCCCGGGTAGCGGGGACAGATACGCAGTATTTT. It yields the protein CASSPRVAGTDTQYF.